These 10 T cell receptor beta chains were all obtained from the same sample, sequenced in a study of patients and donors after allogeneic stem cell transplantation. TCRdb reprocessed the RT-PCR reads with MiXCR, giving one entry per CDR3 protein. The sample includes about 88,000 distinct CDR3 sequences, roughly 43% of them seen just once. The sequencing sample was made of blood, either unsorted or a sorted T cell fraction (not recorded which). The receptor set was obtained from a human donor who was either an allogeneic HSCT recipient or a stem cell or donor lymphocyte infusion donor (not recorded which). It is not recorded whose cells these are; they may come from a transplant donor.

This chain uses TRBV12-3 or TRBV12-4 with TRBJ1-2; 8 nucleotides align to TRBD1. CDR3 length: 15 amino acids. The J segment lost 6 bases and the V segment lost 6 bases, leaving 12 bases of the junction unmatched. CDR3: CASSPGPGQAHGYTF. The CDR3 coding sequence is TGTGCCAGCAGCCCCGGGCCGGGACAGGCGCATGGCTACACCTTC.

The chain links TRBV12-3 or TRBV12-4 to TRBJ2-5; D is unclear. CDR3 length: 11 amino acids. V was pared by 6 bases and J by 4 bases, with 6 bases between. CDR3 coding DNA: TGTGCCAGCAGCTACGGAGAGACCCAGTACTTC. Amino acid sequence: CASSYGETQYF.

CDR3 DNA: TGCAGTGCTAGAGCGGGACACCCAAACACTGAAGCTTTCTTT. It codes for CSARAGHPNTEAFF. This chain connects TRBV20-1 to TRBJ1-1, with D perhaps TRBD1 (6 bases). The V and J ends lost 1 base and 2 bases respectively, with 11 bases between them. CDR1 and CDR2 from the germline V gene are DFQATT and SNEGSKA (reference sequence). The CDR3 is 14 residues long.

The table lists this clonotype with a few counts. The gene calls are TRBV9 and TRBJ1-6; no definite D call. The CDR3 totals 13 residues. Germline CDR1 and CDR2: SGDLS and YYNGEE. V was cut by 2 bases and J by 7 bases, with 7 bases left in between. The CDR3 coding sequence is TGTGCCAGCAGCGTCCAGGAGAATTCACCCCTCCACTTT. Residues: CASSVQENSPLHF.

The chain is built from TRBV7-9 and TRBJ1-1; TRBD1 matches at 8 bases. V was pared by 5 bases and J by 5 bases, with 1 base of the junction left unmatched. Germline values: CDR1 SEHNR, CDR2 FQNEAQ (reference sequence). This CDR3 has 12 amino acids. The CDR3 DNA follows: TGTGCCAGCAGCCGGACAGGGACTGAAGCTTTCTTT. It encodes CASSRTGTEAFF. The complete variable domain, with remaining parts taken from reference TRBV7-9 and TRBJ1-1, reads DTGVSQNPRHKITKRGQNVTFRCDPISEHNRLYWYRQTLGQGPEFLTYFQNEAQLEKSRLLSDRFSAERPKGSFSTLEIQRTEQGDSAMYLCASSRTGTEAFFGQGTRLTVV.

The rearrangement links TRBV20-1 to TRBJ1-1; the D is unclear. The V gene's germline CDR1 is DFQATT and CDR2 SNEGSKA (reference sequence). The CDR3 is made up of 13 amino acids. Trimming cost V 6 bases and J 6 bases, with 17 bases left between them. In DNA form, the CDR3 reads TGCAGTGCCGATTCACCAAACTCCCCTGAAGCTTTCTTT. It translates to CSADSPNSPEAFF.

V gene TRBV4-1 combines with J gene TRBJ2-7; TRBD1 agrees at 9 bases. The CDR3 contains 15 residues. Germline assignment: CDR1 MGHRA and CDR2 YSYEKL. V was clipped by 1 base and J by 4 bases; unmatched bases: 5. CDR3: CASSQVQGARYEQYF. CDR3 bases: TGCGCCAGCAGCCAAGTACAGGGGGCGCGATACGAGCAGTACTTC.

The chain couples TRBV20-1 to TRBJ1-1; D gene uncertain. This CDR3 is 15 amino acids long. V was clipped by 3 bases and J by 0 bases, with 14 bases between them. Germline CDR1 reads DFQATT; CDR2 reads SNEGSKA (reference sequence). CDR3 in amino acids: CSASIRLLVNTEAFF. As DNA, the CDR3 is TGCAGTGCTAGTATAAGGCTACTCGTGAACACTGAAGCTTTCTTT.

The chain recombines TRBV30 with TRBJ1-1, with 8 bases identical to TRBD1. Trimming took 5 bases from V and 6 from J; bases not matched to a gene: 2. The CDR3 runs 11 residues. The germline CDR1 and CDR2 sequences are GTSNPN and SVGIG (reference sequence). The CDR3 loop reads CAWGTGSEAFF. CDR3 bases: TGTGCCTGGGGGACAGGCTCTGAAGCTTTCTTT.

The chain uses TRBV10-3 and TRBJ1-2; D might be TRBD1 (6 bases). Germline V gene data show CDR1 as ENHRY and CDR2 as SYGVKD. Between the trimmed V and J ends, which lost 0 bases and 8 bases, there was a span of 13 bases. The CDR3 is made up of 14 amino acids. The DNA for the CDR3 is TGTGCCATCAGTGAGTCGGAGGGGGTTCGAGGCTACACCTTC. This translates into CAISESEGVRGYTF.